One and the same sample provided the 5 T cell receptor beta chains below, sequenced in a study of CD8 T cells in ankylosing spondylitis. The study, taken as a whole, reports: A TCR beta motif made of eight highly homologous variants seemed typical of ankylosing spondylitis blood.

The antigens of these receptors remain unknown. Each CDR3 protein gets one entry after TCRdb re-called the 5' RACE reads with MiXCR. The data contain hundreds of thousands of distinct CDR3 sequences, 26% of them singletons. Sequencing was carried out using blood, either unsorted or a sorted T cell fraction (not recorded which). These receptors all come from a male donor with ankylosing spondylitis.

V is TRBV10-1 and J is TRBJ2-2; D gene unclear. This CDR3 comprises 11 residues. Trimming took off 7 bases at V and 6 bases at J, with 6 bases between the two ends. Germline V gene data show CDR1 as WNHNN and CDR2 as SYGVQD (reference sequence). The CDR3 sequence: CASKAAGELFF. The CDR3 DNA sequence: TGCGCCAGCAAGGCGGCCGGGGAGCTGTTTTTT.

The V gene is TRBV5-1, the J gene TRBJ2-3, with D perhaps being TRBD1 or TRBD2 (6 bases each). Germline assignment: CDR1 SGHRS and CDR2 YFSETQ. CDR3 length: 14 residues. V shed 5 bases and J shed 3 bases, with 13 bases lying between them. In nucleotides, the CDR3 is TGCGCCAGCAGACCGGAAGGGGGGACAGATACGCAGTATTTT. This sequence encodes CASRPEGGTDTQYF. The entire variable domain, with the rest obtained from reference TRBV5-1 and TRBJ2-3, is as follows: KAGVTQTPRYLIKTRGQQVTLSCSPISGHRSVSWYQQTPGQGLQFLFEYFSETQRNKGNFPGRFSGRQFSNSRSEMNVSTLELGDSALYLCASRPEGGTDTQYFGPGTRLTVL.

V gene TRBV4-1 combines with J gene TRBJ2-3, with 15 positions matching TRBD2. The CDR3 has 19 amino acids. From germline, CDR1 is MGHRA and CDR2 YSYEKL. The ends lost 5 bases at V and 1 base at J; junction bases unmatched: 10. The CDR3 DNA reads as TGCGCCAGCAGCGCCCAGGGACTAGCGGGAGGCCCTGGCACAGATACGCAGTATTTT. It yields the protein CASSAQGLAGGPGTDTQYF.

A few counts support this clonotype. This chain uses TRBV29-1 with TRBJ1-4; D remains ambiguous. The germline CDR1 and CDR2 sequences are SQVTM and ANQGSEA. Trimming stripped 0 bases from V and 5 bases from J, with 10 bases between. The CDR3 consists of 14 residues. CDR3 in DNA: TGCAGCGTTGAAGATAGCAGGCGGAATGAAAAACTGTTTTTT. It codes for CSVEDSRRNEKLFF.

CDR3 nucleotide sequence: TGCAGTGCCCCCCCTGCCAGGGGCAGGGAGGCTTTCTTT. Its protein product is CSAPPARGREAFF. The chain carries TRBV20-1 and TRBJ1-1; possible D gene TRBD1, 6 bases. Germline CDR1 and CDR2: DFQATT and SNEGSKA (reference sequence). Trimming cost V 6 bases and J 11 bases, with 22 bases left between them. This CDR3 is built from 13 residues.